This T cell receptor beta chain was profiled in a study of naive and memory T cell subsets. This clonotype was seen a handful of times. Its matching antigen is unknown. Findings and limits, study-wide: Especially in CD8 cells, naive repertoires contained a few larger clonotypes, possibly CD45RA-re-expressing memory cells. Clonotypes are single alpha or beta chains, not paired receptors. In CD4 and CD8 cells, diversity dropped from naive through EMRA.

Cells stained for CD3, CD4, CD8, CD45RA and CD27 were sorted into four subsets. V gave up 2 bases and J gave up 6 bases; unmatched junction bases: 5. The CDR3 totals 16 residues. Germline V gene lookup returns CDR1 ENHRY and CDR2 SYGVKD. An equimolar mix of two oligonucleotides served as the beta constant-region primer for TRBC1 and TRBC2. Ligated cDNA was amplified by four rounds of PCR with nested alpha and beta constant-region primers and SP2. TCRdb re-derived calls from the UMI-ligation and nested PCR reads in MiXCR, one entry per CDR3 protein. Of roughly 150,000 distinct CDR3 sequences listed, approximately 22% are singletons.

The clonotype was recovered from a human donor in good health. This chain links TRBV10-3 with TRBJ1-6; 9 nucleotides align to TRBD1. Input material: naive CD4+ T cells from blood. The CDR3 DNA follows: TGTGCCATCAGTGAGCCAACAGGGGGCGGTAATTCACCCCTCCACTTT. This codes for CAISEPTGGGNSPLHF.